Below, one T cell receptor (beta chain) is given with its context. Its antigen is not identified. The CDR3 contains 14 residues. The germline V gene encodes CDR1 SGHTA and CDR2 FQGNSA. Between the trimmed V and J ends, which lost 1 base and 5 bases, there was a span of 9 bases. The data are from a study of cytomegalovirus exposure and HLA in healthy donors. Both 60 Vbeta primers and 13 Jbeta primers went into the PCR. TCRdb keeps only in-frame clones here, not all; method: immunoSEQ multiplex PCR. The sample has about 120,000 clones, 60% to 85% seen once. The study's findings and limits: It was shown in a later analysis that HLA-associated TCR beta chains were more clonally expanded than other, equally common chains. As a later analysis revealed, most CMV-associated TCR beta chains appeared HLA-restricted. The number of N-insertions in an Asian-associated ancestry cluster was reportedly below the approximately 600-donor mean in a later analysis.

The chain has TRBV7-2 and TRBJ2-4; D may be TRBD1 (6 bases). The specimen was PBMCs. The clonotype originates from a middle-aged woman in good health and CMV-seropositive. Here the CDR3 reads CASSLVSGENIQYF. The CDR3 DNA follows: TGTGCCAGCAGCTTAGTCTCAGGGGAAAACATTCAGTACTTC.